This T cell receptor beta chain was sequenced for a study of OX40 agonist ivuxolimab in advanced cancers. Study overall: From about 23 to 85 years was the age range, with a mean of approximately 63 years, and roughly 83% were male.

Comment on this clone: The antigen is unknown.

Here immunoSEQ multiplex PCR was the method, and the copy in TCRdb shows in-frame clones only, minus some. The table lists about 28,000 clones, approximately 80% of them singletons. Study-wide results and caveats: More expanded clones were found, on average, in CD8+ than in CD4+ T cells. There was clonal expansion of CD4+ and CD8+ blood T cells by week 6 at 0.1 to 3.0 mg/kg.

V lost 6 bases, J lost 3 bases, and 3 bases stayed unmatched. Germline assignment: CDR1 MGHDK and CDR2 SYGVNS. CDR3 size: 13 residues. V usage is TRBV25-1 and J usage is TRBJ2-5; 8 nucleotides match TRBD2. The material sequenced was CD4+ or CD8+ T cells sorted from blood, taken in a trial of the OX40 agonist ivuxolimab. The origin of this receptor is an adult with an advanced solid tumor such as melanoma, head and neck, liver or kidney cancer. CDR3 amino acids: CASSFSGEETQYF. CDR3 nucleotides: TGTGCCAGCAGCTTTAGCGGGGAAGAGACCCAGTACTTC.